The T cell receptor (beta chain) described here comes from a study of blood T cell repertoires in COVID-19. Sequencing used immunoSEQ multiplex PCR; TCRdb keeps in-frame clones, though not all of them. This table holds 150,000 to 200,000 clones, 80% to 90% found once. The CDR3 has 17 residues. CDR1 and CDR2 (germline): SNHLY, FYNNEI. V was shortened by 4 bases and J by 2 bases, with 18 bases between the two germline ends. The source is a woman in her 70s who had recovered from COVID-19. The chain has TRBV2 and TRBJ2-1; the D gene is possibly TRBD1 (6 bases). Material for sequencing was peripheral blood. For the CDR3, the DNA is TGTGCCAGCAGTGGATTTGCTCGTGGGGGCGCCTACAATGAGCAGTTCTTC. It codes for CASSGFARGGAYNEQFF.